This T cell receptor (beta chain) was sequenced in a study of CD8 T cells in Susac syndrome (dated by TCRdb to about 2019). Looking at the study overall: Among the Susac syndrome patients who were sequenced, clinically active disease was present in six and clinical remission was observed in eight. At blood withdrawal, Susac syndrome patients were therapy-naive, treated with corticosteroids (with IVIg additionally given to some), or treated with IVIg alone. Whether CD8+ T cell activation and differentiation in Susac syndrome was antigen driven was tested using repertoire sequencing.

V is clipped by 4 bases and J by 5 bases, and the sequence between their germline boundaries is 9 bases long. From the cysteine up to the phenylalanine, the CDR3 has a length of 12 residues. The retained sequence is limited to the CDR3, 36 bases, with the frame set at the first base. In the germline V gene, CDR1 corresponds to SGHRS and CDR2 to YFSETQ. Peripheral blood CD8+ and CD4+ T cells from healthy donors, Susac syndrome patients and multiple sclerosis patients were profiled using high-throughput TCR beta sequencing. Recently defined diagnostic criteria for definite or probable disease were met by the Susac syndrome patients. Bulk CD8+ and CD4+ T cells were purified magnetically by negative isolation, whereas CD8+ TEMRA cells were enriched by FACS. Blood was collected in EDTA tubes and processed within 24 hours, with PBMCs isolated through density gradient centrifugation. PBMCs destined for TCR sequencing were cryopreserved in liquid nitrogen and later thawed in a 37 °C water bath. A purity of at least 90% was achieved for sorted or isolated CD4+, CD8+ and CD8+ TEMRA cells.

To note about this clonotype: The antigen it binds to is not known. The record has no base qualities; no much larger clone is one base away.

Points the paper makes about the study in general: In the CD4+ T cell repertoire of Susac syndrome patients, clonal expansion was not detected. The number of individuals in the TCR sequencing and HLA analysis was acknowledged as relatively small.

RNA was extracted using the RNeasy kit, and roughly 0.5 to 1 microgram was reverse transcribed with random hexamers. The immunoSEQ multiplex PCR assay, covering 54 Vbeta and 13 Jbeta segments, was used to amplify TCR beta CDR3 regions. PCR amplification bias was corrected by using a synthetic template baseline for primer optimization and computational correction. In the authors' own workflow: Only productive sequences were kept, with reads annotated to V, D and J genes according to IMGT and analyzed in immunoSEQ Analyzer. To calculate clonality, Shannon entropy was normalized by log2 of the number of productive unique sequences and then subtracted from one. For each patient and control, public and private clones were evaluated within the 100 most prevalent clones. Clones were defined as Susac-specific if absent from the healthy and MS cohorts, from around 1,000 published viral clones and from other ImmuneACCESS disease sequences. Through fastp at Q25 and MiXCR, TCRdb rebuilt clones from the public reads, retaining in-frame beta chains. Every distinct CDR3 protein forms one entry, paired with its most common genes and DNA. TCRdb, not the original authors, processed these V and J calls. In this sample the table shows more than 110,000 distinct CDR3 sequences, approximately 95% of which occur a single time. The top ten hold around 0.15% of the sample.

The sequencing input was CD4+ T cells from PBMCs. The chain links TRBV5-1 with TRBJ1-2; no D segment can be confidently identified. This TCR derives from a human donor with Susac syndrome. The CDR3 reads CASSMTTYGYTF. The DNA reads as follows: TGCGCCAGCAGCATGACCACTTATGGCTACACCTTC.